One sample yielded the 24 T cell receptor beta chains listed below, sequenced in a study of read filtering for tumor transcriptome and immune sequencing. Molecular barcoded adaptors covering alpha/delta and beta/gamma chains were used on approximately 400 ng RNA. TCRdb reprocessed the reads with MiXCR, giving one entry per CDR3 protein. The sample includes 100,000 to 150,000 distinct CDR3 sequences, approximately 13% seen only once; the top ten take under 9%. The sequencing sample was made of a population of CD138-negative cells sorted from bone marrow. The receptors originated from a donor aged 40 or over with multiple myeloma.

This clonotype was seen ten or more times. The chain uses TRBV29-1 and TRBJ2-1; TRBD2 matches at 12 bases. V gave up 6 bases and J gave up 1 base; unmatched junction bases: 4. Germline V gives CDR1 SQVTM, CDR2 ANQGSEA. This CDR3 is built from 15 residues. CDR3 DNA sequence: TGCAGCGTGGGGACTAGCGGGCGTTCCTACAATGAGCAGTTCTTC. This encodes CSVGTSGRSYNEQFF.

This clonotype was recorded at least ten times. The chain joins TRBV7-8 to TRBJ2-5, with a possible D match to TRBD2 (7 bases). The CDR3 spans 13 residues. Germline V lookup: CDR1 SGHVS, CDR2 FQNEAQ. In DNA form, the CDR3 reads TGTGCTGGGAGGGGGGTCGACCAAGAGACCCAGTACTTC. This codes for CAGRGVDQETQYF.

There are many counts of this clonotype. CDR3 nucleotides: TGCGCCAGCAGCTTGGTTCATGCCCAAGAGACCCAGTACTTC. Amino acids: CASSLVHAQETQYF. The V call is TRBV5-1, the J call TRBJ2-5; D call uncertain. V lost 0 bases and J 1 base, leaving 7 bases between the germline ends. From germline, CDR1 is SGHRS and CDR2 YFSETQ. This CDR3 has 14 residues.

As for this clonotype: A read error is possible here, since a much larger clone lies one base away. The rearrangement joins TRBV4-2 to TRBJ2-2; D call uncertain. Germline values: CDR1 LGHNA, CDR2 YNFKEQ. This CDR3 has 15 residues. Trimming stripped 1 base from V and 6 bases from J, with 12 bases between. In DNA, the CDR3 is TGTGCCAGCAGCCAAGGGGTCTACCATCCCGGGGAGCTGTTTTTT. This encodes CASSQGVYHPGELFF.

Points on this clonotype: With a much larger clone just one base away, this may be a read error. This chain's CDR3 is CATSPGRVDRYF. The CDR3 nucleotides read TGTGCCACTTCACCAGGGCGAGTGGACCGGTATTTT. The V and J genes are TRBV18 and TRBJ2-3; D may be TRBD1 (5 bases). Trimming stripped 10 bases from V and 14 bases from J, with 22 bases between. CDR3 length equals 12 residues. Germline values: CDR1 KGHSH, CDR2 LQKENI.

At least ten counts were recorded for this clonotype. The chain has TRBV25-1 and TRBJ1-1, with 7 bases fitting TRBD1. The CDR3 is 14 residues long. J gave up 0 bases and V 7 bases, and 5 bases lay outside the gene matches. The germline V gene has CDR1 MGHDK and CDR2 SYGVNS. CDR3 bases: TGTGCCAGCAAGAAGGACAGGTTGAACACTGAAGCTTTCTTT. This encodes CASKKDRLNTEAFF.

Ten or more counts support this clonotype. J is TRBJ2-1 and V is TRBV7-9; D may be TRBD1 or TRBD2 (6 bases each). Germline V gene data show CDR1 as SEHNR and CDR2 as FQNEAQ (reference sequence). CDR3 length: 17 amino acids. With 5 bases removed from V and 8 bases from J, the gap between germline ends came to 25 bases. The CDR3 here is CASSPSFGRGRGDEQFF. CDR3 nucleotides: TGTGCCAGCAGCCCTTCCTTTGGGCGCGGAAGGGGGGATGAGCAGTTCTTC.

This clonotype was found many times. The chain uses TRBV7-9 and TRBJ1-1; 7 nucleotides line up with TRBD1. Per germline, CDR1 SEHNR and CDR2 FQNEAQ (reference sequence). The V and J ends lost 2 bases and 12 bases, in that order; junction bases with no gene match: 6. This CDR3 spans 12 amino acids. CDR3 coding DNA: TGTGCCAGCAGCTTATTACAGGGGCTAACTTTCTTT. This codes for CASSLLQGLTFF.

At least ten counts were recorded for this clonotype. The chain uses TRBV9 and TRBJ2-2; tentatively, D is TRBD1 (6 bases). Trimming stripped 2 bases from V and 7 bases from J, with 9 bases between. CDR1 is SGDLS and CDR2 is YYNGEE in the germline V gene. The CDR3 totals 13 residues. CDR3 DNA: TGTGCCAGCAGCGTCAGGGGACACGGGGAGCTGTTTTTT. This codes for CASSVRGHGELFF.

This clonotype was counted ten times or more. The V call is TRBV4-1, the J call TRBJ2-7; perhaps D is TRBD1 or TRBD2 (5 bases each). Germline CDR1 and CDR2: MGHRA and YSYEKL. There are 15 residues in the CDR3. Trimming took off 0 bases at V and 3 bases at J, with 12 bases between the two ends. Here the CDR3 DNA reads TGCGCCAGCAGCCAAGACCGGGACGGATACTACGAGCAGTACTTC. Translating gives CASSQDRDGYYEQYF.

Comment on this clonotype: A far bigger clonotype differs at one base, so this is likely a read error. This chain connects TRBV7-3 to TRBJ2-1; 11 bases line up with TRBD2. The CDR3 length is 19 residues. The germline V gene encodes CDR1 SGHTA and CDR2 FQGTGA. The CDR3: CASSTTPLLAGGAYNERFF. The CDR3 DNA reads TGTGCCAGCAGCACCACACCTCTTCTAGCGGGAGGTGCCTACAATGAGCGGTTCTTC.

In this sample, this clonotype turned up many times. The chain carries TRBV3-1 and TRBJ2-1; 7 bases fit TRBD2. Germline V gene data show CDR1 as LGHDT and CDR2 as YNNKEL (reference sequence). After removal of 5 bases from V and 5 bases from J, the junction contained 12 bases not matched to a gene. There are 16 residues in the CDR3. CDR3 sequence (DNA): TGTGCCAGCAGCTCCAGCTTCGCGGGAGTCAACAATGAGCAGTTCTTC. It codes for CASSSSFAGVNNEQFF.

This clonotype was detected ten times or more. This sequence joins TRBV20-1 and TRBJ2-1; TRBD2 matches at 7 bases. Germline loops: CDR1 DFQATT, CDR2 SNEGSKA (reference sequence). J was trimmed by 4 bases and V by 1 base; bases with no gene match: 4. The CDR3 consists of 14 residues. The CDR3 here is CSARGLAEYNEQFF. CDR3 DNA: TGCAGTGCTAGAGGGCTAGCGGAATACAATGAGCAGTTCTTC.

This clonotype was counted many times. The chain carries TRBV18 and TRBJ1-1; perhaps TRBD1 as D (5 bases). V lost 3 bases and J lost 2, with 10 bases in between. This CDR3 contains 14 residues. From germline, CDR1 is KGHSH and CDR2 LQKENI. CDR3 DNA sequence: TGTGCCAGCTCACCCCCGGACACAAACACTGAAGCTTTCTTT. This encodes CASSPPDTNTEAFF. Full variable domain (outside the CDR3, taken from reference TRBV18 and TRBJ1-1): NAGVMQNPRHLVRRRGQEARLRCSPMKGHSHVYWYRQLPEEGLKFMVYLQKENIIDESGMPKERFSAEFPKEGPSILRIQQVVRGDSAAYFCASSPPDTNTEAFFGQGTRLTVV.

This clonotype was seen at least ten times. The chain uses TRBV11-2 and TRBJ2-7; D might be TRBD2 (6 bases). The CDR3 runs to 15 residues. Germline V gene sequence: CDR1 SGHAT, CDR2 FQNNGV. Trimming took 4 bases from V and 9 from J, leaving 22 bases between them. CDR3 region: CASSSTGTGTQGQYF. DNA for the CDR3: TGTGCCAGCAGCTCCACCGGGACTGGAACTCAGGGGCAGTACTTC.

This clonotype was found a few times. The genes are TRBV6-2 or TRBV6-3 and TRBJ2-6; possible D gene TRBD1, 6 bases. The CDR3 contains 17 residues. Per germline, CDR1 MNHEY and CDR2 SVGEGT. Trimming shortened V by 6 bases and J by 0 bases, and 15 bases separated the two germline ends. CDR3 bases: TGTGCCAGCAGAATCCCGGGACACTACTCTGGGGCCAACGTCCTGACTTTC. It codes for CASRIPGHYSGANVLTF.

This clonotype was seen at least ten times. The chain recombines TRBV29-1 with TRBJ2-1; 11 bases match TRBD1. The CDR3 contains 13 residues. The germline gives CDR1 SQVTM, CDR2 ANQGSEA. J was trimmed by 6 bases and V by 4 bases; bases with no gene match: 2. CDR3 in amino acids: CSVAGTGGNEQFF. The CDR3 DNA sequence: TGCAGCGTTGCCGGGACAGGGGGCAATGAGCAGTTCTTC.

This clonotype was seen at least ten times. The J gene is TRBJ2-3, the V gene TRBV7-2; unclear D gene. Trimming removed 1 base at V and 4 bases at J, with 12 bases between. CDR1 is SGHTA, CDR2 FQGNSA, per germline. The CDR3 spans 15 residues. CDR3 sequence (DNA): TGTGCCAGCAGCTTAGTGGCCGTCCGGGCAGATACGCAGTATTTT. Translating gives CASSLVAVRADTQYF.

In this sample, this clonotype turned up many times. The rearrangement joins TRBV12-3 or TRBV12-4 to TRBJ2-7; D is ambiguous. CDR3 length: 13 residues. V lost 7 bases, J lost 3 bases, and 13 bases lay in between. The CDR3 DNA reads TGTGCCAGCACCTACGGTGGCGGCTACGAGCAGTACTTC. It translates to CASTYGGGYEQYF.

This clonotype was counted many times. The chain has TRBV6-2 or TRBV6-3 and TRBJ2-3; D unclear. The germline CDR1 and CDR2 sequences are MNHEY and SVGEGT. This CDR3 contains 11 residues. Trimming shortened V by 4 bases and J by 10 bases, and 9 bases separated the two germline ends. The DNA of the CDR3 is TGTGCCAGCAGTTCGGGTTCCGCGCAGTATTTT. This encodes CASSSGSAQYF.

V is TRBV11-2 and J is TRBJ2-7, with 9 bases fitting TRBD1. The length of the CDR3 is 15 residues. V was pared by 5 bases and J by 4 bases, with 9 bases of the junction left unmatched. Germline assignment: CDR1 SGHAT and CDR2 FQNNGV. In nucleotides, the CDR3 is TGTGCCAGCAGCGCCACCGACAGGGGGAGATACGAGCAGTACTTC. As protein: CASSATDRGRYEQYF.

There are a few counts of this clonotype. V and J are TRBV27 and TRBJ2-7, with D tentatively TRBD2 (6 bases). CDR1 and CDR2 from the germline V gene are MNHEY and SMNVEV (reference sequence). V gave up 0 bases and J gave up 3 bases, with 12 bases separating them. The CDR3 is 15 residues long. The DNA of the CDR3 is TGTGCCAGCAGTTTATCGCGGGATAGATTCTACGAGCAGTACTTC. It yields the protein CASSLSRDRFYEQYF.

This clonotype has more than one count but fewer than ten. One base away lies a much larger clone, so this may be a sequencing read error. The J gene is TRBJ2-1, the V gene TRBV7-2; TRBD1 aligns across 7 bases. The V gene's germline CDR1 is SGHTA and CDR2 FQGNSA. The CDR3 is 15 residues long. The CDR3 DNA follows: TGTGCCAGCAGCGCCGGGACAGCATCCTACAAGGAGCAGTTCTTC. This encodes CASSAGTASYKEQFF.

This clonotype appeared many times. The V call is TRBV7-8, the J call TRBJ2-1; possible D gene TRBD1, 5 bases. Per germline, CDR1 SGHVS and CDR2 FQNEAQ. The V end was cut by 2 bases, the J end by 3 bases, with 8 bases between. The CDR3 length is 14 residues. DNA of the CDR3: TGTGCCAGCAGCTTACAGGGCCGCTACAATGAGCAGTTCTTC. It yields the protein CASSLQGRYNEQFF.